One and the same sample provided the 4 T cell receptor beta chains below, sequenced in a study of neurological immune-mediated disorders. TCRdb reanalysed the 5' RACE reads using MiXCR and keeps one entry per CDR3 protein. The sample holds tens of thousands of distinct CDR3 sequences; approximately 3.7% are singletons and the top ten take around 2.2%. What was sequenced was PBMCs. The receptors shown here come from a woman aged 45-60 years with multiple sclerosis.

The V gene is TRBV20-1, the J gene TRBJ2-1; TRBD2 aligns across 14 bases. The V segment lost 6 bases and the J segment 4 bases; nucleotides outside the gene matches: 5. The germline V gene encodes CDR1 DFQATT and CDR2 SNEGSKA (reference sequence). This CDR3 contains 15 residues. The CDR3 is CSAFGTSGSYNEQFF. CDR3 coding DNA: TGCAGTGCCTTCGGGACTAGCGGGAGTTACAATGAGCAGTTCTTC.

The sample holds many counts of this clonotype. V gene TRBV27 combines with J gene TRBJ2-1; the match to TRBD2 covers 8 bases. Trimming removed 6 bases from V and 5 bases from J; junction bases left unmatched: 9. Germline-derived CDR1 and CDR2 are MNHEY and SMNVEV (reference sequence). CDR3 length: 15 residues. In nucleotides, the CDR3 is TGTGCCAGCAGCCCCCAGCGGGAGCTGAACAATGAGCAGTTCTTC. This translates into CASSPQRELNNEQFF.

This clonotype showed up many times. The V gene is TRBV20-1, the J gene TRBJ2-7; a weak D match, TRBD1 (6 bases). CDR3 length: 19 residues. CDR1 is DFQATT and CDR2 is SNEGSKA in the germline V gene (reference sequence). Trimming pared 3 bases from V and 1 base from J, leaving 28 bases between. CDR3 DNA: TGCAGTGCTAGTGGCCCGGCAGGGGCCCGCACCCAGCTTTCCTACGAGCAGTACTTC. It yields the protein CSASGPAGARTQLSYEQYF.

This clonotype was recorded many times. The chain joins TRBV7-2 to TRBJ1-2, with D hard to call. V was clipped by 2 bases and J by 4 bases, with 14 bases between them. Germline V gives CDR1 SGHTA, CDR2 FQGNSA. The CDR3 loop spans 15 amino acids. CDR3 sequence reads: CASSLSYTMGYGYTF. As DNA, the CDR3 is TGTGCCAGCAGCTTATCTTACACTATGGGCTATGGCTACACCTTC.